Each of the 15 T cell receptor beta chains below was sequenced from the same sample in a study of blood T cell repertoires in COVID-19. Sequencing used immunoSEQ multiplex PCR; TCRdb keeps in-frame clones, though not all of them. The table shows hundreds of thousands of clones, with almost 85% occurring only once. Sequencing was done on a sample of peripheral blood. These TCRs come from a man aged 45-60 years with active or convalescent COVID-19.

The J gene is TRBJ2-7, the V gene TRBV18; 8 nucleotides agree with TRBD2. Trimming cost V 4 bases and J 1 base; bases outside gene matches: 6. Looked up from germline, CDR1 is KGHSH and CDR2 is LQKENI. The CDR3 is 15 residues long. The CDR3: CASSQGPGGSYEQYF. CDR3 bases: TGTGCCAGCTCACAGGGACCGGGGGGGTCCTACGAGCAGTACTTC.

The chain joins TRBV12-3 or TRBV12-4 to TRBJ1-2; D call uncertain. The V end lost 6 bases, the J end lost 4 bases, and 9 bases lay between the germline ends. This CDR3 comprises 12 residues. The CDR3 nucleotides read TGTGCCAGCAGCCCGGGTTTCTATGGCTACACCTTC. Amino acids: CASSPGFYGYTF.

The V call is TRBV27, the J call TRBJ2-2, with D maybe TRBD1 (5 bases). V was trimmed by 3 bases and J by 5 bases, leaving 13 bases between them. CDR1 MNHEY and CDR2 SMNVEV come from the germline V gene (reference sequence). The CDR3 totals 15 residues. In nucleotides, the CDR3 is TGTGCCAGCAGTTTGGGGCCGGTGGGGACCGGGGAGCTGTTTTTT. Protein: CASSLGPVGTGELFF.

V is TRBV29-1 and J is TRBJ2-1, with 10 bases lining up with TRBD2. The ends lost 7 bases at V and 4 bases at J; junction bases unmatched: 7. The length of the CDR3 is 14 residues. In germline, CDR1 is SQVTM, CDR2 ANQGSEA. CDR3 bases: TGCAGCGCCTCCAGGACTAGCGGATACAATGAGCAGTTCTTC. This codes for CSASRTSGYNEQFF.

V gene TRBV27 combines with J gene TRBJ1-4, with 9 nucleotides matching TRBD1. Looked up from germline, CDR1 is MNHEY and CDR2 is SMNVEV (reference sequence). After removal of 3 bases from V and 8 bases from J, the junction contained 7 bases not matched to a gene. The CDR3 is made up of 15 amino acids. The CDR3 sequence is CASSFTGTGREKLFF. CDR3 in DNA: TGTGCCAGCAGTTTTACCGGGACAGGGAGGGAAAAACTGTTTTTT.

The genes are TRBV30 and TRBJ2-7; D perhaps matches TRBD1 (6 bases). Per the germline V gene, CDR1 is GTSNPN and CDR2 is SVGIG (reference sequence). The CDR3 length is 14 residues. The ends were cut back, 4 bases at V and 5 bases at J, with 18 bases in the middle. Here the CDR3 DNA reads TGTGCCTGGACGTCGGGAATGGGGGCGAACGAGCAGTACTTC. It is translated as CAWTSGMGANEQYF.

This chain connects TRBV13 to TRBJ1-5, with TRBD1 identical over 8 bases. Trimming removed 0 bases from V and 7 bases from J; junction bases left unmatched: 11. There are 17 residues in the CDR3. Germline CDR1 and CDR2: PRHDT and FYEKMQ (reference sequence). CDR3 sequence (DNA): TGTGCCAGCAGCTTAGGAACAGGGGGGGGAGTAGAACAGCCCCAGCATTTT. It translates to CASSLGTGGGVEQPQHF.

This clone was recorded a few times. The chain joins TRBV4-3 to TRBJ1-1, with D unresolved. CDR1 and CDR2 from the germline V gene are LGHNA and YSLEER. V was shortened by 3 bases and J by 1 base, with 9 bases between the two germline ends. The CDR3 length is 14 residues. The CDR3 DNA reads as TGCGCCAGCAGCCACCTAGAGACGAACACTGAAGCTTTCTTT. Protein sequence: CASSHLETNTEAFF.

The rearrangement uses TRBV15 and TRBJ1-2, with TRBD1 matching 10 bases. V shed 4 bases and J 4 bases; nucleotides not matched to a gene: 6. The CDR3 runs to 15 residues. Germline V lookup: CDR1 LNHNV, CDR2 YYDKDF (reference sequence). CDR3 protein: CATSTGTGAGYGYTF. DNA of the CDR3: TGTGCCACCAGCACTGGGACAGGGGCAGGCTATGGCTACACCTTC.

V is TRBV18 and J is TRBJ2-1, with 9 nucleotides matching TRBD2. Germline V CDR1 and CDR2: KGHSH, LQKENI. V trimming: 2 bases; J trimming: 10 bases; junction bases outside the gene matches: 3. This CDR3 is 13 amino acids long. The CDR3 loop is CASSPRLAEEQFF. CDR3 sequence (DNA): TGTGCCAGCTCACCAAGACTAGCGGAGGAGCAGTTCTTC.

J is TRBJ2-3 and V is TRBV7-2; 7 bases are a match to TRBD2. Germline V gene data show CDR1 as SGHTA and CDR2 as FQGNSA. There are 13 residues in the CDR3. V dropped 5 bases and J dropped 9; count of bases not matched to a gene: 8. CDR3 in DNA: TGTGCCAGCAGCCACGAGGCGGGACTAACGCAGTATTTT. It encodes CASSHEAGLTQYF.

The chain recombines TRBV6-5 with TRBJ2-5; weak D call: TRBD1 (6 bases). The CDR3 runs to 14 residues. Trimming left V 6 bases short and J 7 bases short, with 18 bases between. Germline V gene data show CDR1 as MNHEY and CDR2 as SVGAGI. Written as DNA, the CDR3 is TGTGCCAGCAGCCCGGGACAACAAGTAGGGACCCAGTACTTC. It translates to CASSPGQQVGTQYF.

The rearrangement links TRBV7-9 to TRBJ2-7; D perhaps matches TRBD2 (5 bases). With 4 bases removed from V and 3 bases from J, the gap between germline ends came to 19 bases. There are 16 residues in the CDR3. The germline CDR1 and CDR2 sequences are SEHNR and FQNEAQ (reference sequence). CDR3 region: CASSSIREGLLYEQYF. CDR3 in DNA: TGTGCCAGCAGCTCTATTCGTGAGGGCCTTCTCTACGAGCAGTACTTC. The complete variable domain, with remaining parts taken from reference TRBV7-9 and TRBJ2-7, reads DTGVSQNPRHKITKRGQNVTFRCDPISEHNRLYWYRQTLGQGPEFLTYFQNEAQLEKSRLLSDRFSAERPKGSFSTLEIQRTEQGDSAMYLCASSSIREGLLYEQYFGPGTRLTVT.

The V and J genes are TRBV18 and TRBJ1-2; TRBD1 agrees at 8 bases. The J segment lost 7 bases and the V segment lost 4 bases, leaving 2 bases of the junction unmatched. CDR3 length: 12 amino acids. Germline V gene lookup returns CDR1 KGHSH and CDR2 LQKENI. The CDR3 reads CASSQDRGGYTF. Written as DNA, the CDR3 is TGTGCCAGCTCACAAGACAGGGGTGGCTACACCTTC.

The V and J genes are TRBV7-9 and TRBJ1-2, with TRBD1 identical over 7 bases. Germline lookup yields CDR1 SEHNR and CDR2 FQNEAQ (reference sequence). Trimming cost V 2 bases and J 0 bases; bases outside gene matches: 9. This CDR3 region has 17 residues. CDR3 sequence (DNA): TGTGCCAGCAGCTTAAGCCCCACAGGGGCAGCTAACTATGGCTACACCTTC. This gives the protein CASSLSPTGAANYGYTF.